Listed here are 14 T cell receptor beta chains from one sample, sequenced in a study of cytomegalovirus exposure and HLA in healthy donors. The PCR employed 60 Vbeta primers together with 13 Jbeta primers. Assay: immunoSEQ multiplex PCR; the TCRdb copy retains only in-frame clones and omits some. Found here are approximately 100,000 clones, over 65% of them singletons; the top ten hold roughly 2.6%. Sample: PBMCs. The origin of the receptors is a female donor in good health and CMV-seronegative.

This chain uses TRBV10-3 with TRBJ2-1, with 7 bases matching TRBD2. The CDR3 is 12 residues long. V was pared by 10 bases and J by 3 bases, with 3 bases of the junction left unmatched. Germline V gives CDR1 ENHRY, CDR2 SYGVKD. CDR3 amino acids: CASGGGYNEQFF. The CDR3, as DNA: TGTGCCAGTGGCGGGGGCTACAATGAGCAGTTCTTC.

The chain combines TRBV28 with TRBJ1-3, with no clear D. This CDR3 has 13 amino acids. CDR1 and CDR2 from the germline V gene are MDHEN and SYDVKM. The V and J ends lost 6 bases and 4 bases respectively, with 10 bases between them. The CDR3 sequence: CASSPIRGNTIYF. CDR3 DNA: TGTGCCAGCAGCCCGATCAGGGGAAACACCATATATTTT.

This clone showed up just a few times. The V and J genes are TRBV5-1 and TRBJ1-1, with 7 bases fitting TRBD1. In germline, CDR1 is SGHRS, CDR2 YFSETQ. V was clipped by 5 bases and J by 5 bases; unmatched bases: 9. There are 14 residues in the CDR3. CDR3 DNA sequence: TGCGCCAGCAGTTTTGAGGGGGCCAGGACTGAAGCTTTCTTT. Translated, it gives CASSFEGARTEAFF.

The chain is built from TRBV7-8 and TRBJ2-7; D gene uncertain. Germline V gene data show CDR1 as SGHVS and CDR2 as FQNEAQ. The CDR3 extends over 12 amino acids. V was shortened by 5 bases and J by 4 bases, with 9 bases between the two germline ends. The CDR3 region is CASSAVRYEQYF. The CDR3 coding sequence is TGTGCCAGCAGCGCCGTCCGGTACGAGCAGTACTTC.

The genes are TRBV6-6 and TRBJ2-3; D is ambiguous. The CDR3 covers 14 residues. Germline-derived CDR1 and CDR2 are MNHNY and SVGAGI (reference sequence). Trimming took 2 bases from V and 5 from J, leaving 11 bases between them. The CDR3 coding sequence is TGTGCCAGCAGTTACGGTGGGCAGAAAGATACGCAGTATTTT. Translating gives CASSYGGQKDTQYF.

The chain carries TRBV7-2 and TRBJ2-7; D might be TRBD2 (6 bases). CDR3 length: 15 amino acids. Germline loops: CDR1 SGHTA, CDR2 FQGNSA. The V end was cut by 3 bases, the J end by 8 bases, with 20 bases between. The CDR3 sequence: CASSFDRNPTSKQYF. The DNA for the CDR3 is TGTGCCAGCAGCTTCGATCGGAACCCTACTAGCAAGCAGTACTTC.

The genes are TRBV29-1 and TRBJ1-5; the D gene is possibly TRBD1 (6 bases). V lost 5 bases and J 7 bases, leaving 15 bases between the germline ends. Germline CDR1 and CDR2: SQVTM and ANQGSEA. This CDR3 has 13 amino acids. CDR3: CSVSSSGEQPQHF. The CDR3 DNA reads as TGCAGCGTTTCAAGCTCAGGGGAACAGCCCCAGCATTTT.

The CDR3 protein is CASSNSNSPLHF. The CDR3 DNA sequence: TGTGCCAGTAGTAATAGTAATTCACCCCTCCACTTT. J is TRBJ1-6 and V is TRBV19, with D unresolved. Trimming removed 4 bases at V and 6 bases at J, with 4 bases between. CDR1 and CDR2 (germline): LNHDA, SQIVND (reference sequence). This CDR3 has 12 residues.

The chain's CDR3 is CASAREGAPGTEAFF. The CDR3, as DNA: TGTGCCAGCGCCCGTGAGGGGGCCCCAGGCACTGAAGCTTTCTTT. This chain uses TRBV9 with TRBJ1-1, with 7 bases lining up with TRBD1. V trimming: 7 bases; J trimming: 4 bases; junction bases outside the gene matches: 13. This CDR3 has 15 residues. Germline V gives CDR1 SGDLS, CDR2 YYNGEE.

The CDR3 loop is CASSGTGYGYTF. The CDR3 DNA follows: TGTGCCAGCAGTGGCACAGGCTATGGCTACACCTTC. This chain uses TRBV27 with TRBJ1-2, with a weak D call TRBD1 (5 bases). V was shortened by 5 bases and J by 4 bases, with 8 bases between the two germline ends. The CDR3 length is 12 residues. Germline lookup yields CDR1 MNHEY and CDR2 SMNVEV (reference sequence).

The V call is TRBV2, the J call TRBJ2-2, with D perhaps matching TRBD2 (6 bases). This CDR3 contains 15 residues. CDR1 SNHLY and CDR2 FYNNEI come from the germline V gene. V lost 6 bases and J 1 base, leaving 12 bases between the germline ends. CDR3 region: CASRAGTVNTGELFF. Written as DNA, the CDR3 is TGTGCCAGCAGGGCCGGGACTGTGAACACCGGGGAGCTGTTTTTT.

This chain joins TRBV7-8 and TRBJ1-1, with 9 bases aligning to TRBD1. This CDR3 contains 12 residues. Germline V gene data show CDR1 as SGHVS and CDR2 as FQNEAQ. The J segment lost 11 bases and the V segment lost 4 bases, leaving 5 bases of the junction unmatched. The CDR3 loop reads CASSSQTGGAFF. The DNA of the CDR3 is TGTGCCAGCAGCTCCCAGACAGGGGGGGCTTTCTTT.

About this clone: A much larger clonotype is one base distant, so this may be a read error. The chain combines TRBV6-1 with TRBJ2-7; the match to TRBD1 covers 10 bases. In germline, CDR1 is MNHNS, CDR2 SASEGT. Unmatched junction bases numbered 0, after V lost 1 base and J lost 3 bases. The CDR3 is 14 amino acids. CDR3 in DNA: TGTGCCAGCAGTGAAGGGACAGGGGGCTACGAGCAGTACTTC. This codes for CASSEGTGGYEQYF.

The chain links TRBV6-5 to TRBJ1-6; 7 nucleotides match TRBD1. V shed 5 bases and J 6 bases; nucleotides not matched to a gene: 7. The CDR3 totals 15 residues. Germline CDR1 reads MNHEY; CDR2 reads SVGAGI. This chain's CDR3 is CASSTTRQGNSPLHF. CDR3 DNA sequence: TGTGCCAGCAGTACGACTAGACAGGGTAATTCACCCCTCCACTTT.